Detailed here is one T cell receptor (beta chain). Antigen: not known. CDR3 length: 17 amino acids. V gave up 5 bases and J gave up 0 bases, with 17 bases separating them. The germline gives CDR1 MDHEN, CDR2 SYDVKM. These data are taken from a study of regulatory T cells in long-lasting Graves disease. Study conclusions and caveats: Persistent cases favored TRBV28, TRBJ1-2 and TRBJ2-5.

Building the TCR beta libraries relied on iRepertoire HTBI primers, and CDR3 regions underwent Arm-PCR. In TCRdb, the multiplex PCR reads were re-called with MiXCR into one record per CDR3 protein. The table includes under 800,000 distinct CDR3 sequences, roughly 15% detected once. Time point here: newly diagnosed GD, antithyroid drugs for less than 3 months. PBMCs were the source of the RNA used for TCR sequencing. American Thyroid Association guidelines were used to diagnose Graves' disease. The same sample was also studied in work on T cells in Graves' hyperthyroidism and ophthalmopathy. That work adds: Diagnoses were made from clinical symptoms, serum measures (thyroxine and TRAb), thyroid ultrasound and orbital computed tomography. Appearing also in blood were most of the thyroid clonotypes expanded above 0.001.

The sequence was obtained from a woman in her 30s with Graves disease. Source: peripheral blood mononuclear cells (PBMCs), taken at new diagnosis, from a patient treated with antithyroid drugs. The rearrangement links TRBV28 to TRBJ2-1; TRBD2 is a possible D gene (5 bases). The CDR3 DNA follows: TGTGCCAGCAGTCTTTGGACTGGAATTAGCTCCTACAATGAGCAGTTCTTC. It translates to CASSLWTGISSYNEQFF.